The subject of this entry is one T cell receptor beta chain. The specificity of this receptor is unknown. No clone much larger than this one lies a single base away; base qualities are absent. The data are from a study of T cells in localized non-small cell lung cancer (dated by TCRdb to 2019 to 2021). At the level of the whole study: The study examined T cell repertoires in approximately 240 patients with early-stage NSCLC and compared tumors with uninvolved tumor-adjacent lungs. The cohort comprised 200 to 300 treatment-naïve NSCLC patients with resected, localized lung tumors. A mean age of around 66 years was recorded for the NSCLC patients, of whom around 120 were male and over 100 were female.

At diagnosis, tumor, uninvolved tumor-adjacent lung and peripheral blood were collected and then preserved as a mix of FFPE and fresh-frozen material. For TCR repertoire profiling, the blood samples were analyzed as peripheral blood mononuclear cells. Study-wide conclusions, independent of this receptor: Because of the exploratory design, TCR variables were selected using unadjusted p-values without false-discovery rate correction. Because multi-region tumor sequencing was not done, intratumor heterogeneity could not be ruled out. Of the top 100 tumor clones, a median of around 57 were detected in paired uninvolved adjacent lung; over 25 were also among that lung's top 100. Higher blood T cell density associated with longer overall survival, while higher adjacent-lung clonality associated with shorter survival. The highest T cell clonality was observed in uninvolved tumor-adjacent lung, where clonality exceeded that of tumor, suggesting that antigenic responses were more focused in uninvolved tumor-adjacent lung.

The immunoSEQ Assay was used to sequence TCR beta CDR3 regions from DNA. On the authors' methods: To compute T cell density, TCR beta template counts were normalized to usable DNA, which was estimated by amplifying housekeeping genes. Using the preseqR package, richness was estimated by extrapolating to 120,000 templates for tissue samples and 400,000 templates for PBMC samples. Clonality was calculated as one minus Pielou's evenness. Differential abundance testing on productive amino-acid clonotypes, with a minimum total count of 5 and an alpha of 0.1, was used to identify tissue-enriched TCRs. The Jaccard Index and the Morisita Overlap Index were used to measure how much the repertoires overlapped between compartments. TCR beta CDR3s were clustered by GLIPH together with public tetramer-defined viral CDR3s, and at least three viral sequences plus V-gene enrichment were required for viral motifs. This is the immuneACCESS table as TCRdb keeps it, with only in-frame sequences that have V and J called. A part of the clones is gone; compared with another copy, unresolved V genes explain less than half, and the rest is unexplained. Clone size and V and J calls were adopted from that table, with D and trimming inferred from the DNA. The sample table holds about 72,000 clones, of which 65% to 85% were seen once. The ten largest make up approximately 1.2% of the sample.

CDR1 and CDR2 are read off the germline V gene as SGHTA and FQGNSA. The cysteine opens and the phenylalanine closes a CDR3 of 15 amino acids. Solely the CDR3 DNA is kept, with 45 bases framed from the first base. V drops 1 base and J drops 3 bases, leaving 10 bases in between. The chain links TRBV7-2 with TRBJ2-1, with no D gene named confidently. This clonotype originated in a female donor aged 60 or older with stage I lung adenocarcinoma. The sample consisted of peripheral blood, taken before any cancer treatment. The CDR3 region: CASSLERQSYNEQFF. The bases read TGTGCCAGCAGCTTAGAACGGCAGAGCTACAATGAGCAGTTCTTC.